The sequence of this T cell receptor (beta chain) was determined in a study of blood T cell repertoires in COVID-19. Study overall: Among Cohort 3 donors, those recovered had two negative PCRs, clearance, or symptom resolution. The cDNA or gDNA used as material had been derived from T cells, B-cell-depleted T cells, or PBMCs.

V was shortened by 6 bases and J by 5 bases, with 16 bases between the two germline ends. Germline V CDR1 and CDR2: MGHDK, SYGVNS. This CDR3 has 14 residues. In the original processing: Amplification of reference gene primers provided the estimated nucleated cell counts. Method: immunoSEQ multiplex PCR; TCRdb's copy keeps in-frame clones and lacks some. D and trimming were read from the DNA, whereas the V and J calls and clone size are those reported in that table. This table holds a few hundred thousand clones, 70% to 90% found once. Categorization into cohorts depended on clinical history that participants reported.

V usage is TRBV25-1 and J usage is TRBJ1-1; maybe TRBD1 (5 bases). This clonotype was obtained from a woman aged 60 to 75 in a cohort exposed to, infected with or recovered from COVID-19 (not recorded which). The sample was PBMCs or T cells enriched from blood (not recorded which). The CDR3 sequence is CASSRFGEGTEAFF. In DNA, the CDR3 is TGTGCCAGCAGCCGTTTCGGGGAGGGGACTGAAGCTTTCTTT.